The T cell receptor beta chain described here comes from a study of T cell repertoires in cytomegalovirus infection. For the study at large: Both CMV infection and a matching HLA type were indicated by public TCR beta signatures.

A single record per CDR3 protein comes from TCRdb applying MiXCR to the reads. The top ten clones hold more than 12% of a sample with about a million distinct CDR3 sequences, roughly 30% of them seen once. Germline V lookup: CDR1 MNHEY, CDR2 SMNVEV (reference sequence). This CDR3 spans 14 amino acids. V was trimmed by 3 bases and J by 5 bases, leaving 12 bases between them. Study-level points and caveats: Ex vivo responses were dominated by HLA-C-restricted CMV-specific TCR beta clonotypes.

In regard to this clonotype: Its antigen is not known.

The input for sequencing was cultured CD8+ T cells from PBMCs, taken from culture after CMV antigen stimulation. The V gene is TRBV27, the J gene TRBJ2-3; tentatively, D is TRBD1 (6 bases). This clonotype was obtained from a human donor in good health (CMV status not recorded). Some clones in this sample may be carry-over from other donors' samples. The CDR3 spells CASSLLGAVDTQYF. DNA for the CDR3: TGTGCCAGCAGTTTGCTGGGGGCGGTAGATACGCAGTATTTT.